This TCR beta chain was recovered during a study of T cell repertoires in cytomegalovirus infection. Overall study results and limits: HLA-C-restricted CMV clonotypes gave the most frequent clonotype in two of eight donors.

Each CDR3 protein is one row after TCRdb ran MiXCR on the reads. The sample gives some 280,000 distinct CDR3 sequences, roughly an eighth of which show up once; 8.8% is in the top ten. This clonotype has at least ten counts. Antigen specificity is unknown. Germline V gene lookup returns CDR1 MNHEY and CDR2 SVGEGT. This CDR3 spans 16 amino acids. After removal of 7 bases from V and 1 base from J, the junction contained 8 bases not matched to a gene. The source material was PBMCs. This chain connects TRBV6-2 or TRBV6-3 to TRBJ2-1; 9 bases are a match to TRBD2. The sequence derives from a human donor in good health (CMV status not recorded). Some clones in this sample may be carry-over from other donors' samples. The CDR3 DNA reads as TGTGCCAGCACTCCAGCGGGAGGCCGGTCCTACAATGAGCAGTTCTTC. Translation gives CASTPAGGRSYNEQFF.